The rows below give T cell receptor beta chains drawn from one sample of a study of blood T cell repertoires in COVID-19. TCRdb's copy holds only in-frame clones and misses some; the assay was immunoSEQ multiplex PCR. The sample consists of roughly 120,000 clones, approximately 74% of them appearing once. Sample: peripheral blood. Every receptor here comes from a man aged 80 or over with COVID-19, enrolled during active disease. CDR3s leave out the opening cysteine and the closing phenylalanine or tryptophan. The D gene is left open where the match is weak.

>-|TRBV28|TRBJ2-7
ASSFYSGVAYEQY
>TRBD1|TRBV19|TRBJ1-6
ATKTQGADSPLH
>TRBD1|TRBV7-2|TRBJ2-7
ASSGTRGLYEQY
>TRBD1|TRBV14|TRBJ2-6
ASRTGGSGANVLT
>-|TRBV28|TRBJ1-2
ASTPGNAANYGYT
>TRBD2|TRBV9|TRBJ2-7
ASSTDQWGLAGLYEQY
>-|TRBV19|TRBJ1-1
ASRRGRTVNTEAF
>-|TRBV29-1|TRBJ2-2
SVARLEKNTGELF
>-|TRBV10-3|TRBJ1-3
AITSSGNTIY
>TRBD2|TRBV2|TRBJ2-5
ASSLERDMETQY
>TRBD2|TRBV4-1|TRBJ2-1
ASSHPGLARRVSYNEQF
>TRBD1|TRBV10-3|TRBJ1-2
AITGTGDGYT
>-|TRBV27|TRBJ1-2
ASSHLPPSSGSYGYT
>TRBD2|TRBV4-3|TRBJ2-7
ASSQEGTSGTARTYEQY
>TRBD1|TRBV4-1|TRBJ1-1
ASSRTGYTEAF
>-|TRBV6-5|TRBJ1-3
ASSYSGVRPGNTIY
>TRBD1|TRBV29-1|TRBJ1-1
SVGEGASSEAF
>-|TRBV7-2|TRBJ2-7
ASSPRGIGLTYEQY
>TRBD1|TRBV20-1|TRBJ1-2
SASETGSWDRPYGYT
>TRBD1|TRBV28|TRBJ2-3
ASRWTGTDTQY
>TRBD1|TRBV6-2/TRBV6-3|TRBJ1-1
ASSPGTVVAF
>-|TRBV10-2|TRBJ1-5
ASGDQWGNQPQH
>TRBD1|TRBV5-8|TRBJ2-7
ASSFSNRDRTFYEQY
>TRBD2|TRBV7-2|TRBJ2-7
ASSLVHTSGRGEQY
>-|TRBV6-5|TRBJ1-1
ASRSPSVTEAF
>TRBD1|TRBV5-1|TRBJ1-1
ASSGRGGLATEAF
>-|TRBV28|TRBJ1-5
AIRTPAGRDEGNQPQH
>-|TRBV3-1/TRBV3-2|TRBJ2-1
ASSLNNEQF
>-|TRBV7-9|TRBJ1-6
ASSFLVASPLH
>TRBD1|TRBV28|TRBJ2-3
ASSMTGWGTDTQY
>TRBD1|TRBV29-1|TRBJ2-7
SVDWGRGQAYEQY
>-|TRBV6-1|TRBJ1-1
ASSERHTNTEAF